Described below is a single T cell receptor beta chain sequence and its context. No antigen is known for it. The junction and the germline gene differ at one end; a read error may be behind it. A modified ARM-PCR protocol with three rounds of nested PCR amplified TCRbeta. One entry per CDR3 protein results from TCRdb running MiXCR on the multiplex PCR reads. Of more than 85,000 distinct CDR3 sequences in the sample, 65% are singletons; the top ten hold roughly 18%. These data originate in a study of tumor and adjacent non-tumor tissue in lung cancer. The template was RNA from unsorted bulk tissue. More than 3 cm separated this lung sample from the edge of the tumor. Whole-study findings and limits: In normal lung, the top 100 clones were significantly more dominant than in tumor. Shorter survival was associated with higher TCR diversity in tumors. Significantly higher TCR diversity was found in tumor than normal lung.

Germline V gives CDR1 SGHAT, CDR2 FQNNGV. The CDR3 contains 15 residues. This sequence joins TRBV11-2 and TRBJ2-3; D not resolved. This clonotype was obtained from a man aged 25 to 40 with non-small cell lung cancer. Sequencing input: distant non-tumor lung tissue. CDR3 in amino acids: CASSLGAVWAATRYF. As DNA, the CDR3 is TGTGCCAGCAGCTTAGGGGCCGTGTGGGCGGCTACGCGGTATTTT.